A selection of T cell receptor beta chains follows, all from one sample in a study of CD8+ T cells in alopecia areata. Using immunoSEQ multiplex PCR, the repertoire was profiled, and TCRdb retains in-frame clones only, with some absent. The sample records 150,000 to 250,000 clones, 58% being singletons. The sequencing used CD4+ T cells sorted from blood, collected at week 24, from a patient treated with tofacitinib. The receptor set was obtained from a human donor with alopecia areata. The CDR3 runs from the conserved cysteine through the conserved F or W. Each record gives: V gene, J gene, CDR3 protein.

V: TRBV5-1; J: TRBJ1-4; CDR3: CASSPDGNEKLFF
V: TRBV29-1; J: TRBJ1-5; CDR3: CSVETVSNQPQHF
V: TRBV11-1; J: TRBJ2-5; CDR3: CASSPTGTEYF
V: TRBV7-2; J: TRBJ2-3; CDR3: CASSSHSGTDTQYF
V: TRBV7-9; J: TRBJ2-2; CDR3: CASRSTGTGELFF
V: TRBV30; J: TRBJ2-2; CDR3: CAWRRLANTGELFF
V: TRBV5-4; J: TRBJ2-1; CDR3: CASSLSAGQQFF
V: TRBV28; J: TRBJ2-5; CDR3: CASSRLAFQETQYF
V: TRBV6-6; J: TRBJ1-2; CDR3: CASRRDRPGGYTF
V: TRBV29-1; J: TRBJ2-5; CDR3: CSVDLGSSETQYF
V: TRBV30; J: TRBJ2-7; CDR3: CAWSRAVGIHEQYF
V: TRBV6-6; J: TRBJ2-6; CDR3: CASSPGTNSGANVLTF
V: TRBV29-1; J: TRBJ2-2; CDR3: CSGRGANTGELFF
V: TRBV13; J: TRBJ2-7; CDR3: CASSLAAGGPYEQYF
V: TRBV29-1; J: TRBJ2-3; CDR3: CSVDLAGFTDTQYF
V: TRBV2; J: TRBJ2-1; CDR3: CASNLIAGFEQFF
V: TRBV7-2; J: TRBJ2-5; CDR3: CASTLRLAGDRETQYF
V: TRBV7-2; J: TRBJ2-1; CDR3: CASRRTAVYNEQFF
V: TRBV7-2; J: TRBJ2-4; CDR3: CASSRSGGAGAKNIQYF
V: TRBV30; J: TRBJ1-5; CDR3: CAWSRLAASNQPQHF